The 25 T cell receptor beta chains below come from one sample, sequenced in a study of T cells in Graves' hyperthyroidism and ophthalmopathy. TCR beta CDR3 sequences were amplified from RNA transcripts. The study used the HTBI primer set for a first-round RT-PCR of the TCR CDR3. A single record per CDR3 protein comes from TCRdb applying MiXCR to the multiplex PCR reads. The data show about 610,000 distinct CDR3 sequences, over 12% seen once. Sequenced input: blood. The receptors derive from a woman aged 40 to 50 with Graves' ophthalmopathy.

This clonotype was detected ten times or more. The chain links TRBV7-8 to TRBJ1-1, with D maybe TRBD1 (5 bases). In germline, CDR1 is SGHVS, CDR2 FQNEAQ. Trimming cost V 1 base and J 11 bases, with 23 bases left between them. The CDR3 is 16 residues long. Here the CDR3 DNA reads TGTGCCAGCAGCTTAGTCGGGTTGGGCCAGGGTACTTCGGCTTTCTTT. Protein: CASSLVGLGQGTSAFF.

The V gene is TRBV7-9, the J gene TRBJ1-2; D is unresolved. Germline V CDR1 and CDR2: SEHNR, FQNEAQ (reference sequence). V was cut by 4 bases and J by 6 bases, with 15 bases left in between. This CDR3 spans 14 amino acids. CDR3 DNA sequence: TGTGCCAGCAGCTGGAACCTTGACGGTCATGGCTACACCTTC. Its protein product is CASSWNLDGHGYTF.

This clonotype has at least ten counts. This chain connects TRBV6-4 to TRBJ2-3; 8 bases align to TRBD2. In germline, CDR1 is MRHNA, CDR2 SNTAGT. Germline trimming cut 4 bases from V and 0 bases from J; bases unmatched to any gene: 0. The CDR3 has 14 amino acids. CDR3 nucleotides: TGTGCCAGCAGTGCTAGCGGGAGCACAGATACGCAGTATTTT. Its translation: CASSASGSTDTQYF.

This clonotype was recorded at least ten times. This chain joins TRBV29-1 and TRBJ2-7; unclear D gene. This CDR3 contains 13 residues. V was pared by 2 bases and J by 0 bases, with 8 bases between. Per the germline V gene, CDR1 is SQVTM and CDR2 is ANQGSEA. The CDR3 loop reads CSVEPLLSYEQYF. The CDR3 nucleotides read TGCAGCGTTGAACCCCTCCTCTCCTACGAGCAGTACTTC.

This clonotype occurred many times. The gene calls are TRBV7-8 and TRBJ1-1, with D hard to call. Germline V gene data show CDR1 as SGHVS and CDR2 as FQNEAQ. V lost 4 bases, J lost 1 base, and 10 bases lay in between. The CDR3 has 14 amino acids. CDR3 coding DNA: TGTGCCAGCAGCTATGGACTCAGGAACACTGAAGCTTTCTTT. This encodes CASSYGLRNTEAFF.

The rearrangement uses TRBV20-1 and TRBJ2-7; 7 positions agree with TRBD2. Germline V gene sequence: CDR1 DFQATT, CDR2 SNEGSKA (reference sequence). V gave up 8 bases and J gave up 1 base; unmatched junction bases: 14. The CDR3 has 15 amino acids. This chain's CDR3 is CSPRGTAGVSYEQYF. The CDR3 DNA reads TGCAGTCCGAGGGGCACGGCGGGAGTATCCTACGAGCAGTACTTC.

Many counts were recorded for this clonotype. The rearrangement links TRBV7-2 to TRBJ2-5; 10 bases map to TRBD1. CDR1 and CDR2 (germline): SGHTA, FQGNSA. The CDR3 is 15 residues long. V lost 1 base, J lost 5 bases, and 4 bases stayed unmatched. CDR3 protein: CASSLGQGAGETQYF. The CDR3 DNA sequence: TGTGCCAGCAGCTTAGGACAGGGGGCGGGGGAGACCCAGTACTTC.

This clonotype has a handful of counts. The gene calls are TRBV28 and TRBJ2-5, with D possibly TRBD2 on 6 matching bases. The CDR3 sequence is 15 residues long. The V end lost 11 bases, the J end lost 5 bases, and 24 bases lay between the germline ends. The germline V gene has CDR1 MDHEN and CDR2 SYDVKM. CDR3 sequence reads: CAHRGAGNRWETQYF. CDR3 in DNA: TGTGCCCACCGCGGGGCAGGGAACCGTTGGGAGACCCAGTACTTC.

This clonotype showed up just once. J is TRBJ2-3 and V is TRBV2; D gene uncertain. Germline lookup yields CDR1 SNHLY and CDR2 FYNNEI. There are 15 residues in the CDR3. The V and J ends lost 7 bases and 0 bases respectively, with 14 bases between them. The DNA for the CDR3 is TGTGCCAGCATATTCGGACCCGCGAGCACAGATACGCAGTATTTT. This translates into CASIFGPASTDTQYF.

The chain has TRBV2 and TRBJ2-5, with D possibly matching TRBD1 (6 bases). Germline CDR1 and CDR2: SNHLY and FYNNEI. The CDR3 runs to 15 residues. The ends were cut back, 3 bases at V and 5 bases at J, with 16 bases in the middle. CDR3 nucleotide sequence: TGTGCCAGCAGTGAGTGGCAGGGGACCAGTGAGACCCAGTACTTC. Protein: CASSEWQGTSETQYF.

In its sample, this clonotype was seen many times. The V gene is TRBV6-1, the J gene TRBJ2-7; D is uncertain. The V end lost 5 bases, the J end lost 2 bases, and 13 bases lay between the germline ends. The CDR3 is 14 amino acids. Germline loops: CDR1 MNHNS, CDR2 SASEGT. The CDR3 region is CASSPLKLTYEQYF. For the CDR3, the DNA is TGTGCCAGCAGTCCCCTTAAGCTCACCTACGAGCAGTACTTC.

The rearrangement uses TRBV12-3 or TRBV12-4 and TRBJ2-5; D gene ambiguous. V shed 7 bases and J shed 2 bases, with 8 bases lying between them. The CDR3 spans 12 residues. Here the CDR3 reads CASTKQQETQYF. Here the CDR3 DNA reads TGTGCCAGCACCAAACAACAAGAGACCCAGTACTTC.

This clonotype was recorded at least ten times. The chain links TRBV3-1 to TRBJ1-1, with D unclear. This CDR3 spans 12 amino acids. Trimming pared 3 bases from V and 11 bases from J, leaving 13 bases between. Per germline, CDR1 LGHDT and CDR2 YNNKEL (reference sequence). CDR3 nucleotides: TGTGCCAGCAGCCACGCGACGGATGGCGCTTTCTTT. This translates into CASSHATDGAFF.

This clonotype was observed at least ten times. The genes are TRBV7-2 and TRBJ2-2, with a possible D match to TRBD1 (6 bases). The germline V gene encodes CDR1 SGHTA and CDR2 FQGNSA. The V gene lost 2 bases and the J gene lost 5 bases, with 12 bases spanning the gap. This CDR3 is built from 15 residues. DNA of the CDR3: TGTGCCAGCAGCTTATCCGGGACAAAGACCGGGGAGCTGTTTTTT. Translated: CASSLSGTKTGELFF.

This clonotype was recorded at least ten times. CDR3 nucleotide sequence: TGCAGCGTTGCATGGACAGGCGGGACTGAAGCTTTCTTT. Encoded protein: CSVAWTGGTEAFF. The chain joins TRBV29-1 to TRBJ1-1; 7 bases match TRBD1. V was clipped by 4 bases and J by 5 bases; unmatched bases: 7. This CDR3 region has 13 residues. Germline V gene data show CDR1 as SQVTM and CDR2 as ANQGSEA.

The chain carries TRBV10-1 and TRBJ2-7; a weak D match, TRBD1 (5 bases). CDR1 and CDR2 (germline): WNHNN, SYGVQD (reference sequence). This CDR3 region has 18 residues. V lost 4 bases to trimming and J lost 2 bases, with 24 bases between them. CDR3 sequence (DNA): TGCGCCAGCAGTGCCACCACCTTGGGGCCGGTCGGCCCCTACGAGCAGTACTTC. Translated, it gives CASSATTLGPVGPYEQYF.

The rearrangement uses TRBV10-3 and TRBJ2-7; no firm D call. Trimming left V 0 bases short and J 0 bases short, with 6 bases between. Germline V lookup: CDR1 ENHRY, CDR2 SYGVKD. This CDR3 spans 14 amino acids. The DNA of the CDR3 is TGTGCCATCAGTGAGTCGGAGAGCTCCTACGAGCAGTACTTC. It codes for CAISESESSYEQYF.

The sample holds many counts of this clonotype. The V call is TRBV7-2, the J call TRBJ2-7, with D possibly matching TRBD2 (6 bases). V was clipped by 4 bases and J by 5 bases, with 15 bases between them. Germline values: CDR1 SGHTA, CDR2 FQGNSA. This CDR3 is 14 amino acids long. CDR3 residues: CASSSPRDSNEQYF. CDR3 nucleotides: TGTGCCAGCAGCTCCCCCCGGGACTCGAACGAGCAGTACTTC.

Worth noting for this clonotype: The junction and the germline gene differ at one end; a read error may be behind it. The rearrangement links TRBV5-1 to TRBJ1-5; D remains ambiguous. Germline-derived CDR1 and CDR2 are SGHRS and YFSETQ. This CDR3 region has 15 residues. CDR3 DNA sequence: TGCGCCAGCAGCCTAGACCCATTGAGCACTCAGCCCCAGCATTTT. Its protein is CASSLDPLSTQPQHF.

Ten or more counts support this clonotype. The V gene is TRBV19, the J gene TRBJ1-5, with a possible D match to TRBD1 (5 bases). The germline V gene has CDR1 LNHDA and CDR2 SQIVND (reference sequence). With 5 bases removed from V and 3 bases from J, the gap between germline ends came to 14 bases. This CDR3 has 15 amino acids. The CDR3 DNA reads as TGTGCCAGTAGTGTGGGGGAGGCCCCCAATCAGCCCCAGCATTTT. This codes for CASSVGEAPNQPQHF.

This clonotype was counted at least ten times. The chain links TRBV12-3 or TRBV12-4 to TRBJ2-5; TRBD1 agrees at 7 bases. This CDR3 is 16 amino acids long. Trimming removed 2 bases from V and 2 bases from J; junction bases left unmatched: 8. Here the CDR3 reads CASSLFGTALQETQYF. The CDR3 DNA is TGTGCCAGCAGTTTATTCGGGACAGCATTACAAGAGACCCAGTACTTC.

This clonotype was seen ten or more times. Written as DNA, the CDR3 is TGTGCCACCAGTGACTCGGCGCTGGATGGCTACACCTTC. Its protein is CATSDSALDGYTF. The chain employs TRBV24-1 and TRBJ1-2, with no clear D. This CDR3 region has 13 residues. Germline V gives CDR1 KGHDR, CDR2 SFDVKD. V shed 4 bases and J shed 6 bases, with 11 bases lying between them.

This clonotype was detected ten times or more. CDR3 region: CASRTKREGLREQYF. CDR3 DNA sequence: TGTGCCAGCAGAACCAAGCGGGAGGGGTTGCGCGAGCAGTACTTC. V and J are TRBV6-2 or TRBV6-3 and TRBJ2-7; 10 bases map to TRBD2. CDR1 is MNHEY, CDR2 SVGEGT, per germline. V lost 6 bases and J lost 6; bases outside the gene matches: 11. The CDR3 spans 15 residues.

This clonotype turned up a few times. This rearrangement joins TRBV10-1 to TRBJ2-7; D is uncertain. Germline assignment: CDR1 WNHNN and CDR2 SYGVQD (reference sequence). This CDR3 region has 13 residues. V lost 3 bases, J lost 6 bases, and 12 bases lay in between. The CDR3, as DNA: TGCGCCAGCAGTGATTCCGGTCACCCCGAGCAGTACTTC. It is translated as CASSDSGHPEQYF.

This clonotype has a count of ten or more. The rearrangement links TRBV12-3 or TRBV12-4 to TRBJ2-7; D gene ambiguous. There are 14 residues in the CDR3. The ends were cut back, 5 bases at V and 1 base at J, with 12 bases in the middle. The CDR3 region has the DNA TGTGCCAGCAGTAAGAAGACCGTTTCCTACGAGCAGTACTTC. This gives the protein CASSKKTVSYEQYF.